This T cell receptor beta chain came from a study of cytomegalovirus exposure and HLA in healthy donors. Trimming removed 1 base from V and 3 bases from J, with 13 bases in between. The CDR3 length is 15 residues. Germline lookup yields CDR1 SGHVS and CDR2 FQNEAQ. About this clone: Its cognate antigen is unknown.

Whole-study results and caveats: Fewer N-insertions than the approximately 610-donor mean were reportedly shown by an Asian-associated ancestry cluster in a later analysis. A prior analysis recorded that most TCR beta V segments were productive about 87% or about 30% of the time. The authors reported that TCR beta sequences could predict HLA-A and HLA-B alleles. These predictions were accurate for most subjects in the first cohort.

Amplification used 60 Vbeta primers and 13 Jbeta primers. Only in-frame clones appear in the TCRdb table, and some are missing; sequencing was by immunoSEQ multiplex PCR. The sample holds 150,000 to 190,000 clones; about 68% are singletons and the top ten take approximately 1.3%. V is TRBV7-8 and J is TRBJ2-7; D may be TRBD2 (5 bases). This clonotype was obtained from a young man in good health and CMV-seronegative. Sequenced sample: PBMCs. Here the CDR3 DNA reads TGTGCCAGCAGCTTAGGTTCCTCCCGGGGCTACGAGCAGTACTTC. It translates to CASSLGSSRGYEQYF.